This entry is about one T cell receptor (beta chain). What it binds is not known. The entry originates in a study of cytomegalovirus exposure and HLA in healthy donors. Study background: Earlier, 100 million or so unique TCR beta sequences were recovered from about 200 million T cells by an analysis. Findings and limits, study-wide: In vitro experiments confirmed that three CMV-associated chains were specific for CMV antigens. TCR beta chain V- and J-gene trimming was linked, in a later analysis, to a missense variant in DCLRE1C. Productive rates of about 87% or about 30% were seen for most TCR beta V segments in an earlier analysis.

Primers included in the PCR were 60 Vbeta and 13 Jbeta primers. Measured with immunoSEQ multiplex PCR; TCRdb has only the in-frame clones, and not every one. The sample has 200,000 to 250,000 clones; more than 60% are singletons. The CDR3 is 16 residues long. Trimming took 2 bases from V and 5 from J; bases not matched to a gene: 7. Germline V gene sequence: CDR1 GTSNPN, CDR2 SVGIG (reference sequence). This TCR was recovered from a woman in her twenties or thirties in good health and CMV-seronegative. Sequencing used PBMCs. The chain is built from TRBV30 and TRBJ2-5, with 14 positions matching TRBD2. The CDR3, as DNA: TGTGCCTGGAGTACAGGACTAGCGGGAGGAGGGGAGACCCAGTACTTC. This translates into CAWSTGLAGGGETQYF.